The next 10 T cell receptor beta chains were all read from a single sample in a study of shared clonotypes between healthy human individuals. Naive CD8 cells, CD45RO-negative and positively selected for CCR7, excluded terminally differentiated effector memory CD45RA+ cells. Repertoires were generated with immunoSEQ multiplex PCR, while TCRdb's copy carries only in-frame clones and drops some. The sample has 2 million to 2.5 million clones, 93% seen once. Sequencing was performed on naive CD8+ T cells from PBMCs. The receptors were sampled from a man aged 18 to 35 in good health. Some clones in this sample may be carry-over from other donors' samples.

As concerns this clone: Other DNA sequences in the sample encode the same CDR3. CDR3 nucleotides: TGTGCCAGCAGCTCCACAGGGGACTACGAGCAGTACTTC. Its protein product is CASSSTGDYEQYF. V and J are TRBV7-9 and TRBJ2-7; 7 bases match TRBD1. The length of the CDR3 is 13 residues. CDR1 is SEHNR, CDR2 FQNEAQ, per germline (reference sequence). The trim removed 4 bases at V and 3 bases at J, leaving 3 bases unmatched.

The gene calls are TRBV4-1 and TRBJ2-7; D call uncertain. The CDR3 sequence is 14 residues long. The V and J ends lost 3 bases and 0 bases respectively, with 9 bases between them. Germline V lookup: CDR1 MGHRA, CDR2 YSYEKL. The CDR3 is CASSQFPYSYEQYF. CDR3 bases: TGCGCCAGCAGCCAGTTCCCGTACTCCTACGAGCAGTACTTC.

The chain is built from TRBV29-1 and TRBJ1-5; D gene unclear. This CDR3 has 14 residues. Per the germline V gene, CDR1 is SQVTM and CDR2 is ANQGSEA. Trimming removed 6 bases at V and 7 bases at J, with 19 bases between. The chain's CDR3 is CSVPLSSVEQPQHF. The CDR3 coding sequence is TGCAGCGTACCTCTGAGTTCGGTGGAGCAGCCCCAGCATTTT.

The chain uses TRBV5-6 and TRBJ2-1; TRBD2 agrees at 9 bases. The germline V gene has CDR1 SGHDT and CDR2 YYEEEE. The junction had 6 bases not matched to a gene; V was cut back by 7 bases and J by 4 bases. This CDR3 is 14 amino acids long. The CDR3 protein is CASRAGGEYNEQFF. In nucleotides, the CDR3 is TGTGCCAGCCGCGCGGGAGGGGAATACAATGAGCAGTTCTTC.

The rearrangement uses TRBV15 and TRBJ1-5, with 10 nucleotides matching TRBD1. V was clipped by 3 bases and J by 5 bases; unmatched bases: 4. CDR1 and CDR2 from the germline V gene are LNHNV and YYDKDF (reference sequence). The CDR3 is 15 residues long. DNA for the CDR3: TGTGCCACCAGCAGCGGGACAGGGGTTTATCAGCCCCAGCATTTT. The encoded protein is CATSSGTGVYQPQHF.

The chain recombines TRBV27 with TRBJ1-2; D gene uncertain. The CDR3 spans 13 residues. V gave up 0 bases and J gave up 8 bases, with 10 bases separating them. Per the germline V gene, CDR1 is MNHEY and CDR2 is SMNVEV (reference sequence). This CDR3 reads CASSLSRDLGYTF. The CDR3 coding sequence is TGTGCCAGCAGTTTATCCCGGGATCTAGGCTACACCTTC.

This chain joins TRBV7-2 and TRBJ2-2; weak D call: TRBD1 (6 bases). Germline-derived CDR1 and CDR2 are SGHTA and FQGNSA. The CDR3 sequence is 18 residues long. The V and J ends lost 0 bases and 6 bases respectively, with 20 bases between them. The DNA of the CDR3 is TGTGCCAGCAGCTTAGCGCTCCCCTGGACAGAAGGCGCCGGGGAGCTGTTTTTT. It is translated as CASSLALPWTEGAGELFF. Looking up the rest from reference TRBV7-2 and TRBJ2-2 gives the full variable domain: GAGVSQSPSNKVTEKGKDVELRCDPISGHTALYWYRQSLGQGLEFLIYFQGNSAPDKSGLPSDRFSAERTGGSVSTLTIQRTQQEDSAVYLCASSLALPWTEGAGELFFGEGSRLTVL.

The rearrangement links TRBV19 to TRBJ2-1; the D is unclear. Germline loops: CDR1 LNHDA, CDR2 SQIVND (reference sequence). V was trimmed by 6 bases and J by 4 bases, leaving 10 bases between them. CDR3 length: 13 amino acids. DNA for the CDR3: TGTGCCAGTAGCCCACCCGGATACAATGAGCAGTTCTTC. Translating it yields CASSPPGYNEQFF.

The chain links TRBV18 to TRBJ2-1; TRBD2 matches 8 bases. V dropped 4 bases and J dropped 3; count of bases not matched to a gene: 5. The CDR3 has 15 residues. CDR1 is KGHSH, CDR2 LQKENI, per germline. This CDR3 reads CASSLAGTSYNEQFF. CDR3 nucleotide sequence: TGTGCCAGCTCACTGGCCGGGACTAGCTACAATGAGCAGTTCTTC.

This clone was seen just once. The chain is built from TRBV27 and TRBJ1-2, with 9 bases matching TRBD1. The V gene end was trimmed by 6 bases and the J gene end by 5 bases; junction bases not matched to a gene: 13. The CDR3 spans 16 residues. CDR1 is MNHEY, CDR2 SMNVEV, per germline (reference sequence). The DNA for the CDR3 is TGTGCCAGCAGCCCGGACAGGGGTCTTTTCGGGTATGGCTACACCTTC. The encoded protein is CASSPDRGLFGYGYTF.